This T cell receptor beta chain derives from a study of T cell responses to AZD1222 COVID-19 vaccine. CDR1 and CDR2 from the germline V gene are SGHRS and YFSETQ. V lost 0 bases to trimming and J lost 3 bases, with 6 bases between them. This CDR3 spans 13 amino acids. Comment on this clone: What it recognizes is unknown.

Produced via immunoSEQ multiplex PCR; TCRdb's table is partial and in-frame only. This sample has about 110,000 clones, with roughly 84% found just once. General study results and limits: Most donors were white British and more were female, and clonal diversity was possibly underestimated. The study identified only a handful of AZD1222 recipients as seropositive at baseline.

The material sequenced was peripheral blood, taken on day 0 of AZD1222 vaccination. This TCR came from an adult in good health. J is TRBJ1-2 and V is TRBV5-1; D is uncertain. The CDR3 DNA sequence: TGCGCCAGCAGCTTGGAAGTGGACTATGGCTACACCTTC. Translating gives CASSLEVDYGYTF.